Following are 26 T cell receptor beta chains from one sample sequenced in a study of blood T cell repertoires in COVID-19. Produced via immunoSEQ multiplex PCR; TCRdb's table is partial and in-frame only. The table has around 330,000 clones, about 91% seen once. Sequencing was done on a sample of PBMCs or T cells enriched from blood (not recorded which). These receptor sequences come from a woman in her thirties or forties who had recovered from COVID-19.

The rearrangement links TRBV5-1 to TRBJ2-7; 7 bases are shared with TRBD1. V lost 4 bases, J lost 0 bases, and 10 bases stayed unmatched. CDR1 is SGHRS and CDR2 is YFSETQ in the germline V gene. CDR3 size: 16 residues. The CDR3 region has the DNA TGCGCCAGCAGCGGGCTGACAGGGAAAAGCTCCTACGAGCAGTACTTC. This gives the protein CASSGLTGKSSYEQYF.

This clone was counted a few times. DNA of the CDR3: TGCGCCAAGAAACAGGGCCCTGACAACTATGGCTACACCTTC. This sequence encodes CAKKQGPDNYGYTF. The genes are TRBV10-1 and TRBJ1-2; D possibly corresponds to TRBD1 (6 bases). V was trimmed by 10 bases and J by 2 bases, leaving 17 bases between them. This CDR3 contains 14 residues. The V gene's germline CDR1 is WNHNN and CDR2 SYGVQD (reference sequence).

This chain uses TRBV7-9 with TRBJ1-5; 7 nucleotides agree with TRBD1. V gave up 6 bases and J gave up 5 bases; unmatched junction bases: 7. The CDR3 loop spans 14 amino acids. Germline-derived CDR1 and CDR2 are SEHNR and FQNEAQ (reference sequence). As DNA, the CDR3 is TGTGCCAGCAGTTCCGACAGGGTCCATCAGCCCCAGCATTTT. Residues: CASSSDRVHQPQHF.

This clone has only one observation. The rearrangement uses TRBV4-3 and TRBJ1-4; 8 positions match TRBD1. CDR3 length equals 14 residues. Germline CDR1 LGHNA, CDR2 YSLEER. V lost 5 bases and J lost 8; bases outside the gene matches: 7. CDR3 sequence reads: CASSFRGPREKLFF. DNA of the CDR3: TGCGCCAGCAGCTTCAGGGGGCCCCGGGAAAAACTGTTTTTT.

The chain joins TRBV6-5 to TRBJ1-6, with 9 bases fitting TRBD1. Unmatched junction bases numbered 3, after V lost 0 bases and J lost 9 bases. The CDR3 consists of 15 residues. CDR1 and CDR2 from the germline V gene are MNHEY and SVGAGI. The CDR3 loop reads CASSYSGQGGSPLHF. CDR3 nucleotides: TGTGCCAGCAGTTACTCGGGACAGGGAGGTTCACCCCTCCACTTT.

The chain links TRBV15 to TRBJ2-7; D possibly corresponds to TRBD2 (6 bases). The ends were cut back, 0 bases at V and 6 bases at J, with 24 bases in the middle. Germline V lookup: CDR1 LNHNV, CDR2 YYDKDF (reference sequence). The CDR3 extends over 18 amino acids. In DNA form, the CDR3 reads TGTGCCACCAGCAGAGAATATTGGCGAACCGCGGGAATCGGCGAGCAGTACTTC. Residues: CATSREYWRTAGIGEQYF.

The chain joins TRBV27 to TRBJ2-1, with TRBD1 matching 10 bases. This CDR3 comprises 17 residues. Germline CDR1 MNHEY, CDR2 SMNVEV (reference sequence). The junction had 14 bases not matched to a gene; V was cut back by 8 bases and J by 4 bases. The CDR3 loop reads CASLRLSGQGLYNEQFF. CDR3 nucleotide sequence: TGTGCCAGCCTCCGTCTTTCGGGACAGGGGCTATACAATGAGCAGTTCTTC.

The DNA for the CDR3 is TGTGCCATCAGTGGATTAGCGGGAGGTTACAATGAGCAGTTCTTC. Amino acid sequence: CAISGLAGGYNEQFF. This chain joins TRBV10-3 and TRBJ2-1, with 10 bases that match TRBD2. The germline gives CDR1 ENHRY, CDR2 SYGVKD. The CDR3 spans 15 residues. J gave up 4 bases and V 4 bases, and 4 bases lay outside the gene matches.

This clone was detected only once. V usage is TRBV29-1 and J usage is TRBJ1-5; 7 bases are a match to TRBD1. This CDR3 is built from 14 residues. The germline V gene encodes CDR1 SQVTM and CDR2 ANQGSEA. With V trimmed by 6 bases and J by 4 bases, 9 bases remained unmatched. The CDR3 is CSVSEGAGNQPQHF. For the CDR3, the DNA is TGCAGCGTCTCCGAGGGGGCAGGGAATCAGCCCCAGCATTTT.

The chain couples TRBV27 to TRBJ2-5; possible D gene TRBD1, 5 bases. The CDR3 contains 14 residues. The germline CDR1 and CDR2 sequences are MNHEY and SMNVEV (reference sequence). Trimming pared 2 bases from V and 2 bases from J, leaving 9 bases between. This chain's CDR3 is CASSLIRGQETQYF. Written as DNA, the CDR3 is TGTGCCAGCAGTTTAATAAGGGGTCAAGAGACCCAGTACTTC.

The chain employs TRBV7-2 and TRBJ2-7; TRBD2 is a possible D gene (6 bases). The CDR3 spans 15 residues. Trimming removed 6 bases at V and 2 bases at J, with 17 bases between. Germline V gives CDR1 SGHTA, CDR2 FQGNSA. The CDR3 loop reads CASRQALGGTYEQYF. CDR3 nucleotides: TGTGCCAGCAGGCAAGCCTTAGGAGGGACCTACGAGCAGTACTTC.

The chain has TRBV11-3 and TRBJ2-1; 8 bases agree with TRBD2. V lost 5 bases to trimming and J lost 9 bases; unmatched junction nucleotides: 12. The CDR3 covers 15 residues. The germline CDR1 and CDR2 sequences are SGHNT and YENEEA. The CDR3 region is CASSPGPSGFGEQFF. In DNA form, the CDR3 reads TGTGCCAGCAGCCCAGGGCCTAGCGGGTTTGGTGAGCAGTTCTTC.

The chain links TRBV7-9 to TRBJ1-1, with D possibly TRBD1 on 5 matching bases. This CDR3 region has 12 residues. The germline V gene encodes CDR1 SEHNR and CDR2 FQNEAQ (reference sequence). V shed 5 bases and J shed 11 bases, with 15 bases lying between them. DNA for the CDR3: TGTGCCAGCAGCCCGAACGGCAGGGCCGCTTTCTTT. It encodes CASSPNGRAAFF.

This clone was recorded only once. V and J are TRBV15 and TRBJ1-1, with 7 nucleotides matching TRBD1. The V gene's germline CDR1 is LNHNV and CDR2 YYDKDF (reference sequence). The V segment lost 8 bases and the J segment 8 bases; nucleotides outside the gene matches: 11. This CDR3 region has 13 residues. The CDR3 DNA reads as TGTGCCACCCGGATTAAAGGGGGCATGGAAGCTTTCTTT. Protein sequence: CATRIKGGMEAFF.

V is TRBV25-1 and J is TRBJ2-7, with D uncertain. With 7 bases removed from V and 2 bases from J, the gap between germline ends came to 12 bases. This CDR3 is built from 13 residues. CDR1 and CDR2 (germline): MGHDK, SYGVNS. The CDR3 sequence is CASTTGSPYEQYF. The CDR3 nucleotides are TGTGCCAGCACAACCGGGTCCCCCTACGAGCAGTACTTC.

This clone was observed a few times. The chain links TRBV3-1 (or the pseudogene TRBV3-2) to TRBJ2-5; D is perhaps TRBD1 (6 bases). The germline V gene encodes CDR1 LGHDT and CDR2 YNNKEL (reference sequence). The CDR3 is 15 amino acids. Trimming removed 1 base from V and 1 base from J, with 10 bases in between. CDR3 coding DNA: TGTGCCAGCAGCCAAGCAAGAGGGGGCCAAGAGACCCAGTACTTC. Residues: CASSQARGGQETQYF.

V gene TRBV28 combines with J gene TRBJ2-2, with 14 nucleotides matching TRBD2. There are 17 residues in the CDR3. With V trimmed by 11 bases and J by 7 bases, 15 bases remained unmatched. Germline CDR1 and CDR2: MDHEN and SYDVKM. CDR3 region: CAVHQGGLAGANGELFF. CDR3 coding DNA: TGTGCCGTCCACCAGGGGGGACTAGCGGGGGCAAACGGGGAGCTGTTTTTT.

The gene calls are TRBV7-2 and TRBJ2-5, with D perhaps TRBD1 (6 bases). Germline-derived CDR1 and CDR2 are SGHTA and FQGNSA. V dropped 3 bases and J dropped 5 bases, with 13 bases sitting between them. The CDR3 extends over 14 amino acids. The CDR3 reads CASSLNRVGETQYF. The CDR3 nucleotides read TGTGCCAGCAGCTTGAACAGGGTAGGGGAGACCCAGTACTTC.

The rearrangement links TRBV12-3 or TRBV12-4 to TRBJ2-7; D is undetermined. The CDR3 extends over 13 amino acids. Between the trimmed V and J ends, which lost 3 bases and 7 bases, there was a span of 13 bases. The CDR3 bases are TGTGCCAGCAGTTTTGGATTCGTCGGGGAGCAGTACTTC. Translated, it gives CASSFGFVGEQYF.

This rearrangement joins TRBV6-5 to TRBJ1-4; D gene uncertain. Germline CDR1 and CDR2: MNHEY and SVGAGI. The CDR3 length is 14 residues. The V and J ends lost 5 bases and 4 bases respectively, with 11 bases between them. Here the CDR3 reads CASSLLAGNEKLFF. The CDR3 coding sequence is TGTGCCAGCAGTCTCCTAGCGGGTAATGAAAAACTGTTTTTT.

In nucleotides, the CDR3 is TGTGCCAGCAGCTTAGGAAGAGTAGCGGGAGTTGATGAGCAGTTCTTC. This gives the protein CASSLGRVAGVDEQFF. This chain links TRBV7-3 with TRBJ2-1; TRBD2 matches at 9 bases. The V gene's germline CDR1 is SGHTA and CDR2 FQGTGA. The CDR3 length is 16 residues. V lost 2 bases and J lost 8; bases outside the gene matches: 10.

V usage is TRBV10-3 and J usage is TRBJ2-3; TRBD1 matches 10 bases. The junction had 4 bases not matched to a gene; V was cut back by 6 bases and J by 1 base. Germline loops: CDR1 ENHRY, CDR2 SYGVKD. CDR3 length: 15 amino acids. CDR3 coding DNA: TGTGCCATCAGCGGGACAGGGGAGGGCACAGATACGCAGTATTTT. Translating gives CAISGTGEGTDTQYF.

This chain uses TRBV9 with TRBJ2-1; 10 bases are a match to TRBD2. The V segment lost 0 bases and the J segment 7 bases; nucleotides outside the gene matches: 4. The CDR3 sequence is 15 residues long. CDR1 and CDR2 from the germline V gene are SGDLS and YYNGEE. As DNA, the CDR3 is TGTGCCAGCAGCGTAGTCAGCGGGGGGGCAAATGAGCAGTTCTTC. Translated, it gives CASSVVSGGANEQFF. Based on the CDR3 plus reference TRBV9 and TRBJ2-1, the full variable domain is DSGVTQTPKHLITATGQRVTLRCSPRSGDLSVYWYQQSLDQGLQFLIQYYNGEERAKGNILERFSAQQFPDLHSELNLSSLELGDSALYFCASSVVSGGANEQFFGPGTRLTVL.

This chain links TRBV12-3 or TRBV12-4 with TRBJ2-7, with a weak D call TRBD1 (6 bases). V was trimmed by 8 bases and J by 4 bases, leaving 12 bases between them. This CDR3 has 12 residues. The CDR3 protein is CASRQGPYEQYF. CDR3 nucleotide sequence: TGTGCCAGCCGCCAGGGGCCATACGAGCAGTACTTC.

This clone occurred a few times. The J gene is TRBJ2-2, the V gene TRBV7-8; possible D gene TRBD1, 6 bases. The V gene lost 4 bases and the J gene lost 1 base, with 10 bases spanning the gap. CDR1 is SGHVS and CDR2 is FQNEAQ in the germline V gene. The CDR3 runs 15 residues. For the CDR3, the DNA is TGTGCCAGCAGCTCCCCGGACAGGAACACCGGGGAGCTGTTTTTT. Its translation is CASSSPDRNTGELFF.

This chain connects TRBV11-2 to TRBJ2-7; 8 bases are a match to TRBD2. The J segment lost 5 bases and the V segment lost 1 base, leaving 4 bases of the junction unmatched. The CDR3 is 14 amino acids. The germline gives CDR1 SGHAT, CDR2 FQNNGV. This CDR3 reads CASSLGGGSNEQYF. The CDR3 nucleotides read TGTGCCAGCAGCTTAGGCGGGGGGTCTAACGAGCAGTACTTC.